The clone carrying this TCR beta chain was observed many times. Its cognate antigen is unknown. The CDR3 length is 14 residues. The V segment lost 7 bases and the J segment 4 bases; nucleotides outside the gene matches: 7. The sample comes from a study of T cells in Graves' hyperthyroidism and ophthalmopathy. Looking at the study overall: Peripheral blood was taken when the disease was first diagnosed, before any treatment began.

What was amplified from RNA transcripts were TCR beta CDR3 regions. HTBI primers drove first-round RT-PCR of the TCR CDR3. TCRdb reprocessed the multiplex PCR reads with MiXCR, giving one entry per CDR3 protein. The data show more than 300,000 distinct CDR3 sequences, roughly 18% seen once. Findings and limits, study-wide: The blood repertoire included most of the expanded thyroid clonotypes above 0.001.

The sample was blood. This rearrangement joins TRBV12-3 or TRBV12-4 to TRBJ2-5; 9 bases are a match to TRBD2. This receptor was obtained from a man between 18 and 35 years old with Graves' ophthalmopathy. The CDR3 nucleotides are TGTGCCAGCACCGTAGCGGGGGAGAGAGAGACCCAGTACTTC. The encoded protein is CASTVAGERETQYF.